Here is one T cell receptor beta chain with its context. This sample is part of a study of shared clonotypes between healthy human individuals. CDR1 and CDR2 (germline): MDHEN, SYDVKM. J was trimmed by 6 bases and V by 3 bases; bases with no gene match: 8. CDR3 length equals 15 residues. TCRdb keeps only in-frame clones here, not all; method: immunoSEQ multiplex PCR. The sample carries over 2 million clones, 85% to 95% recorded once. The chain combines TRBV28 with TRBJ2-1; TRBD1 agrees at 7 bases. This receptor was taken from a man between 18 and 29 years old in good health. Some clones in this sample may be carry-over from other donors' samples. The sequencing input was naive CD4+ T cells from PBMCs. Subset denoted: CD45RA+ positively selected. The CDR3 DNA sequence: TGTGCCAGCAGTTTTCCGGGACAGTACCTCAATGAGCAGTTCTTC. Protein: CASSFPGQYLNEQFF.